The clone carrying this T cell receptor beta chain appeared a few times. Its antigen is unidentified. The data were obtained in a study of CD8+ T cells in alopecia areata. As for the study in general: A 6-month period off drug followed tofacitinib, which lasted 6 to 18 months. General observations from the study: Resident alphabeta T cells of normal skin are also sequenced in scalp samples.

Germline lookup yields CDR1 SQVTM and CDR2 ANQGSEA. The CDR3 length is 11 residues. V lost 7 bases and J lost 3, with 10 bases in between. Extracted RNA was reverse transcribed, and the resulting cDNA served as sequencing template. Profiled with immunoSEQ multiplex PCR; TCRdb holds only in-frame clones, not every one. This sample has more than 150,000 clones, with 59% found just once. This TCR derives from a human donor with alopecia areata. Source: CD4+ T cells sorted from blood, taken at week 0. V and J are TRBV29-1 and TRBJ2-7, with D uncertain. This chain's CDR3 is CSALTGYEQYF. In nucleotides, the CDR3 is TGCAGCGCGCTGACCGGCTACGAGCAGTACTTC.